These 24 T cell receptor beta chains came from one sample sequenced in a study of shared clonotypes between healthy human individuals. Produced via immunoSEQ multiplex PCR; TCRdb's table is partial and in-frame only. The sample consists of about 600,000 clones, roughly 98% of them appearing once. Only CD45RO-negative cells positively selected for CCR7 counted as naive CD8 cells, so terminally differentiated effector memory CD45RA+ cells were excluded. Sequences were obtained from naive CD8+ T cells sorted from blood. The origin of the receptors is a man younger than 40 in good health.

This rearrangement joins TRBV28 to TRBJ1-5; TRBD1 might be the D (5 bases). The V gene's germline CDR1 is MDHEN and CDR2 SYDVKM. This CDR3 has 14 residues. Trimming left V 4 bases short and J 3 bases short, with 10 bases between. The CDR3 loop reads CASSYRITNQPQHF. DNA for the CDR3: TGTGCCAGCAGTTACAGGATAACCAATCAGCCCCAGCATTTT.

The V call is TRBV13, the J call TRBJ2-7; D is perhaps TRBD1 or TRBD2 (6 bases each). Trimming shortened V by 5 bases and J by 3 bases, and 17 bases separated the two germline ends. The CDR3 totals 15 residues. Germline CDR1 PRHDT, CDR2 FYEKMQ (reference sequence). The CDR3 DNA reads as TGTGCCAGCAGCCCCTGGGGGCGGGGTAACTACGAGCAGTACTTC. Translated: CASSPWGRGNYEQYF.

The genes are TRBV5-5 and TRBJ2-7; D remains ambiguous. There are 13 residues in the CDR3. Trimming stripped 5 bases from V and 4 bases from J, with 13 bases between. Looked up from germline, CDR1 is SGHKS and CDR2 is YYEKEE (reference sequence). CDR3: CASSSPSEYEQYF. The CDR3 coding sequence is TGTGCCAGCAGTTCGCCTTCAGAATACGAGCAGTACTTC.

The CDR3 loop reads CSVVGNRDYNEQFF. The CDR3 region has the DNA TGCAGCGTTGTAGGGAACCGGGACTACAATGAGCAGTTCTTC. The J gene is TRBJ2-1, the V gene TRBV29-1; tentatively, D is TRBD2 (5 bases). The V end was cut by 4 bases, the J end by 3 bases, with 13 bases between. Germline loops: CDR1 SQVTM, CDR2 ANQGSEA. This CDR3 is 14 amino acids long.

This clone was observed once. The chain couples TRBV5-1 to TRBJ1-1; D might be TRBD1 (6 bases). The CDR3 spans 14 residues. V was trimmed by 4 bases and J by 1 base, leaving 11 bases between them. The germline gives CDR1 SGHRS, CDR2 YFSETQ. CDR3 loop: CASSHRDPNTEAFF. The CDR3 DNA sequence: TGCGCCAGCAGCCACAGGGATCCGAACACTGAAGCTTTCTTT.

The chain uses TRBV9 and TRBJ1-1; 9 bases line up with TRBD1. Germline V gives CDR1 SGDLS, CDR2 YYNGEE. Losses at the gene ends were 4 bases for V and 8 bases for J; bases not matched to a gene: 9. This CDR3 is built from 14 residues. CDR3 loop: CASSPAGTGPEAFF. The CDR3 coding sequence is TGTGCCAGCAGCCCCGCCGGGACAGGGCCCGAAGCTTTCTTT.

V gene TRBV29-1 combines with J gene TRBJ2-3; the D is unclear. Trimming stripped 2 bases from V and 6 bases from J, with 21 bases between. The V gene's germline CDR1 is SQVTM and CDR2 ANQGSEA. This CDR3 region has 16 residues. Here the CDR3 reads CSVEPANNILGDTQYF. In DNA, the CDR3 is TGCAGCGTTGAACCAGCTAACAACATATTAGGGGATACGCAGTATTTT.

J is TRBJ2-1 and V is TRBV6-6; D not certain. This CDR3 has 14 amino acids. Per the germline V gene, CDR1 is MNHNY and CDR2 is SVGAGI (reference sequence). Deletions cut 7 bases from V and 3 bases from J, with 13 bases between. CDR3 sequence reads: CASTLGSSYNEQFF. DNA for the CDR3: TGTGCCAGCACCCTGGGTAGCAGCTACAATGAGCAGTTCTTC.

CDR3: CASSSPGTKPSYEQYF. The CDR3 DNA reads TGTGCCAGCAGTAGCCCCGGGACTAAGCCTTCCTACGAGCAGTACTTC. V is TRBV27 and J is TRBJ2-7; 7 bases map to TRBD2. Germline assignment: CDR1 MNHEY and CDR2 SMNVEV (reference sequence). The junction had 11 bases not matched to a gene; V was cut back by 5 bases and J by 1 base. This CDR3 region has 16 residues.

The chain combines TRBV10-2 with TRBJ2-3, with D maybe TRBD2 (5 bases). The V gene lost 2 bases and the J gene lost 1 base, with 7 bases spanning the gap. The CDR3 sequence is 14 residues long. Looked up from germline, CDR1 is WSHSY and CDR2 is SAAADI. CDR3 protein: CASSEIGGTDTQYF. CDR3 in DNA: TGCGCCAGCAGTGAGATCGGGGGCACAGATACGCAGTATTTT.

Here the CDR3 reads CSGESVAGGTEAFF. CDR3 bases: TGCAGCGGTGAGAGTGTGGCAGGGGGCACTGAAGCTTTCTTT. This chain uses TRBV29-1 with TRBJ1-1; 7 bases match TRBD1. CDR3 length equals 14 residues. Germline V gene data show CDR1 as SQVTM and CDR2 as ANQGSEA. The V and J ends lost 7 bases and 4 bases, in that order; junction bases with no gene match: 12.

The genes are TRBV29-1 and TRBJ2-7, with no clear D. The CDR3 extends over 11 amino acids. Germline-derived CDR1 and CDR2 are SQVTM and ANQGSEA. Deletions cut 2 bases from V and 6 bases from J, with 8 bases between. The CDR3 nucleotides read TGCAGCGTTGAACTGCGTGGCGAGCAGTACTTC. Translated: CSVELRGEQYF.

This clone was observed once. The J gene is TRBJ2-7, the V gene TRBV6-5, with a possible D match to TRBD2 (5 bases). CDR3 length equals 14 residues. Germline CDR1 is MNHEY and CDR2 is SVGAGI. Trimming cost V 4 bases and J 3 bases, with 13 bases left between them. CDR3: CASSFGLDFYEQYF. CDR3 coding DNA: TGTGCCAGCAGTTTTGGCCTGGACTTCTACGAGCAGTACTTC.

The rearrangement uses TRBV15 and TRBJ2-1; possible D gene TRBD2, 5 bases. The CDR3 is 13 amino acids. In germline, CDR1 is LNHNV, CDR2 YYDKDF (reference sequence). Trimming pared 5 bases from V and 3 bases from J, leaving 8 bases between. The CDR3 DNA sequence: TGTGCCACCAGCCTAGCTAGCTACAATGAGCAGTTCTTC. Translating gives CATSLASYNEQFF.

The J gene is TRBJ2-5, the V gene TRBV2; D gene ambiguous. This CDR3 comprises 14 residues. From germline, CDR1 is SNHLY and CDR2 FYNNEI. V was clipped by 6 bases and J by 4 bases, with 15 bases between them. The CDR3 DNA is TGTGCCAGCAGCGTGGTAGGGCTTTCAGAGACCCAGTACTTC. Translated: CASSVVGLSETQYF.

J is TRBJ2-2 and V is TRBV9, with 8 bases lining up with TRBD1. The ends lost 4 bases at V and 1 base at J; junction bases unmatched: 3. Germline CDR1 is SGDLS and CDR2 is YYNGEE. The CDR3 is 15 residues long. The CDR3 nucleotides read TGTGCCAGCAGCCTCGGACAGGGGAACACCGGGGAGCTGTTTTTT. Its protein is CASSLGQGNTGELFF.

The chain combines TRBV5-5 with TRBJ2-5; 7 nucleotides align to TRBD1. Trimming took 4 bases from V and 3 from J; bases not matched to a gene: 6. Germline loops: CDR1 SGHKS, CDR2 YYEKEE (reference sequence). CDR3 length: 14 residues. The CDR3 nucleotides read TGTGCCAGCAGCCGAGGGACAGCCGAAGAGACCCAGTACTTC. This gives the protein CASSRGTAEETQYF.

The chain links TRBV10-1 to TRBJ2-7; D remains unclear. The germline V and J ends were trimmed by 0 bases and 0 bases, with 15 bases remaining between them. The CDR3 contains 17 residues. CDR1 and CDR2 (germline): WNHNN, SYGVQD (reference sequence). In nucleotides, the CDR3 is TGCGCCAGCAGTGAGTCGACCCTTCTACTCAGCTCCTACGAGCAGTACTTC. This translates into CASSESTLLLSSYEQYF.

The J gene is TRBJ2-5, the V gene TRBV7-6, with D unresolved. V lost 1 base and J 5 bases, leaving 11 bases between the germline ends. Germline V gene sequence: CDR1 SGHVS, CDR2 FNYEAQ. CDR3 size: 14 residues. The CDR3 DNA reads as TGTGCCAGCAGCTTAGAAGGGTTCCAGGAGACCCAGTACTTC. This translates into CASSLEGFQETQYF.

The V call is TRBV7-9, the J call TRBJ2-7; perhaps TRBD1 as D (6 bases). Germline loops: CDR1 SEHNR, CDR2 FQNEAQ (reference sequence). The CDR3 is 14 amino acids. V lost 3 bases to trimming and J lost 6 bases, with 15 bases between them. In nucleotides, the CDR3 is TGTGCCAGCAGCTTCGTCCAGGGGCAGGGCGAGCAGTACTTC. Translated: CASSFVQGQGEQYF.

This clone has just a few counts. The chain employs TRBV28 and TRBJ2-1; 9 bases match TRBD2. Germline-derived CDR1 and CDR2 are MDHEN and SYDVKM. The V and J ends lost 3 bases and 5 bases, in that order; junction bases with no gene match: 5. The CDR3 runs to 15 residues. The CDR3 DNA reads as TGTGCCAGCAGTTTTAGGACTAGCGAGAACAATGAGCAGTTCTTC. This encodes CASSFRTSENNEQFF.

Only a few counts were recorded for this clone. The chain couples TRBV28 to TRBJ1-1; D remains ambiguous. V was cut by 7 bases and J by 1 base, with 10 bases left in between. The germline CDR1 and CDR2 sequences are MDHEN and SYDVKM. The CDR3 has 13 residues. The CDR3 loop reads CASTLTENTEAFF. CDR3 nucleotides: TGTGCCAGCACCTTAACAGAGAACACTGAAGCTTTCTTT.

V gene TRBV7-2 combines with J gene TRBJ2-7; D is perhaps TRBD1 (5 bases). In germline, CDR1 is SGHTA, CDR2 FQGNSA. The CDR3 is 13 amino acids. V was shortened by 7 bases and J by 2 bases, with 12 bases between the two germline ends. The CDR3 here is CASIQRGAYEQYF. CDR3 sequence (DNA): TGTGCCAGCATCCAAAGGGGTGCCTACGAGCAGTACTTC. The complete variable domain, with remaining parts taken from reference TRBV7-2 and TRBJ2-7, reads GAGVSQSPSNKVTEKGKDVELRCDPISGHTALYWYRQSLGQGLEFLIYFQGNSAPDKSGLPSDRFSAERTGGSVSTLTIQRTQQEDSAVYLCASIQRGAYEQYFGPGTRLTVT.

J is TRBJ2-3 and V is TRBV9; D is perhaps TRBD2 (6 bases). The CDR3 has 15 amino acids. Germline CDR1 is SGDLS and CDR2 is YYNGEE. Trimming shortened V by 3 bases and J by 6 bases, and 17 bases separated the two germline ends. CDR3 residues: CASSESGRPADTQYF. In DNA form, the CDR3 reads TGTGCCAGCAGCGAATCAGGGAGGCCAGCGGATACGCAGTATTTT.